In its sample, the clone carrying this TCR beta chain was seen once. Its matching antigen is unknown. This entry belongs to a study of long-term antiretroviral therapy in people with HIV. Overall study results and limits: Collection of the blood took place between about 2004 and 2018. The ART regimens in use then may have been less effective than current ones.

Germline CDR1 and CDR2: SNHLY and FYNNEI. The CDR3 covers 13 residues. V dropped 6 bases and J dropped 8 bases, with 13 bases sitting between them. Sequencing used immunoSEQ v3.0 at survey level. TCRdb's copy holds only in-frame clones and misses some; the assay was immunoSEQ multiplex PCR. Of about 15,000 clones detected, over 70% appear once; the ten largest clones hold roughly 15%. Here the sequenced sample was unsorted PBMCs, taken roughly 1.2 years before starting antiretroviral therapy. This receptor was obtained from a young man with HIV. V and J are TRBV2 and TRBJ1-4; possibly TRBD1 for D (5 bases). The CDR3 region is CASRPQGGEKLFF. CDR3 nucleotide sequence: TGTGCCAGCAGACCGCAGGGTGGAGAAAAACTGTTTTTT. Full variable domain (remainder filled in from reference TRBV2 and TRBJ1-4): EPEVTQTPSHQVTQMGQEVILRCVPISNHLYFYWYRQILGQKVEFLVSFYNNEISEKSEIFDDQFSVERPDGSNFTLKIRSTKLEDSAMYFCASRPQGGEKLFFGSGTQLSVL.